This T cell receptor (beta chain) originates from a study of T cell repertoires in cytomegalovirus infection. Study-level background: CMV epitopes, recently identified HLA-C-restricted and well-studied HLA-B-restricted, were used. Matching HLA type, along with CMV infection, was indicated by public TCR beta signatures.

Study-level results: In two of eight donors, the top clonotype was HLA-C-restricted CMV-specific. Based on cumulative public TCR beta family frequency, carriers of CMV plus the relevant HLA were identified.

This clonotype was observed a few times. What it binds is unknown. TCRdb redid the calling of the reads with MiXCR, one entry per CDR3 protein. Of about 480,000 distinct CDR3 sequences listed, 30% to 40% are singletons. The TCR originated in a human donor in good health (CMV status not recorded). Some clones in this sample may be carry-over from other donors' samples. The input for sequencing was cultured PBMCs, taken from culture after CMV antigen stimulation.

CDR3: CASTNSMGANTDTQYF. In DNA, the CDR3 is TGTGCCAGCACTAACTCTATGGGGGCCAACACAGATACGCAGTATTTT. The V and J genes are TRBV12-3 or TRBV12-4 and TRBJ2-3; D may be TRBD1 (6 bases). V was cut by 7 bases and J by 2 bases, with 19 bases left in between. This CDR3 is 16 amino acids long.